Listed below are T cell receptor beta chains from one sample, sequenced in a study of identical twins. TCRdb fed the 5' RACE reads into MiXCR, producing one record per CDR3 protein. Of about 220,000 distinct CDR3 sequences in the sample, approximately 8% were seen once. This same sample was also taken into another study, of yellow fever vaccine responses in identical twins.

The sequencing input was CD8+ T cells sorted from blood. Receptors originate from a woman aged 18-30 years in good health. Each CDR3 is given with its conserved first and last residue. A D gene is named only where the DNA matches it firmly. Clone size appears in some rows only: once, few, many, or a class for an expanded clone.

abundance	v_gene	j_gene	d_gene	CDR3aa	CDR3nt
few	TRBV7-3	TRBJ1-1	.	CASSLRAGGNTEAFF	TGTGCCAGCAGCTTAAGGGCGGGGGGAAACACTGAAGCTTTCTTT
.	TRBV11-1	TRBJ2-4	.	CASSLAIVGREENIQYF	TGTGCCAGCAGCTTAGCGATCGTTGGTAGGGAGGAAAACATTCAGTACTTC
.	TRBV6-2/TRBV6-3	TRBJ2-7	.	CASRHGVWGEAYEQYF	TGTGCCAGCAGACACGGCGTATGGGGGGAGGCCTACGAGCAGTACTTC
many	TRBV10-3	TRBJ2-5	TRBD2	CAISDIPLTSGKETQYF	TGTGCCATCAGTGACATTCCCCTGACTAGCGGTAAAGAGACCCAGTACTTC
few	TRBV5-5	TRBJ1-6	TRBD1	CASSLVTGQEGSPLHF	TGTGCCAGCAGCTTGGTAACGGGACAGGAGGGTTCACCCCTCCACTTT
many	TRBV3-1	TRBJ2-1	TRBD2	CASSQDLAGVYNEQFF	TGTGCCAGCAGCCAAGATCTAGCGGGGGTCTACAATGAGCAGTTCTTC
few	TRBV27	TRBJ2-1	TRBD2	CASSLSSSGSYNEQFF	TGTGCCAGCAGTTTATCCTCTAGCGGGAGCTACAATGAGCAGTTCTTC
few	TRBV7-2	TRBJ2-3	.	CASRFRVSGTDTQYF	TGTGCCAGCAGGTTCAGGGTCTCTGGCACAGATACGCAGTATTTT
few	TRBV2	TRBJ1-1	.	CASSPWVGTEAFF	TGTGCCAGCAGCCCCTGGGTAGGCACTGAAGCTTTCTTT
few	TRBV29-1	TRBJ1-1	.	CSVEVESGTEAFF	TGCAGCGTTGAAGTTGAAAGTGGGACTGAAGCTTTCTTT
.	TRBV11-2	TRBJ2-7	.	CASSLGLGSYEQYF	TGTGCCAGCAGCTTAGGACTCGGGTCCTACGAGCAGTACTTC
.	TRBV7-9	TRBJ1-2	.	CASSLAGHYYGYTF	TGTGCCAGCAGCCTAGCGGGACATTACTATGGCTACACCTTC
few	TRBV7-8	TRBJ2-3	.	CASKPLELGTDTQYF	TGTGCCAGCAAACCGCTGGAGTTGGGCACAGATACGCAGTATTTT
many	TRBV2	TRBJ1-6	.	CASRPRTYNSPLHF	TGTGCCAGCAGGCCCCGGACCTATAATTCACCCCTCCACTTT
many	TRBV7-9	TRBJ2-3	.	CASSLGTTSTDTQYF	TGCGCCAGCAGCTTGGGTACAACTAGCACAGATACGCAGTATTTT
many	TRBV29-1	TRBJ2-1	.	CSGRSEKYSYNEQFF	TGCAGCGGCCGTTCCGAAAAATACTCCTACAATGAGCAGTTCTTC
.	TRBV27	TRBJ2-1	.	CASSLSDTSSYNEQFF	TGTGCCAGCAGTTTATCCGACACCAGCTCCTACAATGAGCAGTTCTTC
.	TRBV13	TRBJ2-6	.	CASSGGGAGANVLTF	TGTGCCAGCAGCGGAGGAGGGGCTGGGGCCAACGTCCTGACTTTC
many	TRBV12-3/TRBV12-4	TRBJ2-2	.	CASSLRGFQGGELFF	TGTGCCAGCAGTTTAAGGGGGTTCCAGGGCGGGGAGCTGTTTTTT
.	TRBV20-1	TRBJ1-5	TRBD1	CSAREGDRGKGEQPQHF	TGCAGTGCTAGAGAGGGGGACAGGGGTAAAGGGGAACAGCCCCAGCATTTT
many	TRBV4-2	TRBJ2-1	.	CASSQDKVTSYNEQFF	TGTGCCAGCAGCCAAGATAAGGTCACCTCCTACAATGAGCAGTTCTTC
many	TRBV4-1	TRBJ2-1	TRBD2	CASSQLGGSYFEQFF	TGCGCCAGCAGCCAATTAGGCGGGAGCTATTTTGAGCAGTTCTTC
once	TRBV7-7	TRBJ2-5	.	CASSEVLGVETQYF	TGTGCCAGCAGCGAGGTACTAGGGGTTGAGACCCAGTACTTC
few	TRBV3-1	TRBJ2-5	TRBD2	CASSQSSGEWNQETQYF	TGTGCCAGCAGCCAATCCAGCGGGGAATGGAATCAAGAGACCCAGTACTTC
.	TRBV10-3	TRBJ2-1	TRBD1	CAINTPGQGHNEQFF	TGTGCCATCAACACACCGGGACAGGGGCACAATGAGCAGTTCTTC
few	TRBV7-8	TRBJ2-1	TRBD2	CASSQTSGSSYNEQFF	TGTGCCAGCAGCCAGACTAGCGGGAGCTCCTACAATGAGCAGTTCTTC
few	TRBV10-3	TRBJ2-3	TRBD2	CAISDRTSSRADTQYF	TGTGCCATCAGTGACCGGACTAGCAGTAGGGCAGATACGCAGTATTTT
.	TRBV11-2	TRBJ2-1	TRBD1	CASSLGDRGSHEQFF	TGTGCCAGCAGCTTAGGGGACAGGGGGTCCCATGAGCAGTTCTTC
.	TRBV20-1	TRBJ2-3	.	CSASDTLDTQYF	TGCAGTGCTAGTGACACATTGGATACGCAGTATTTT
few	TRBV5-1	TRBJ2-1	.	CASSLAVSIGNNEQFF	TGCGCCAGCAGCTTGGCGGTGTCAATAGGGAACAATGAGCAGTTCTTC
.	TRBV28	TRBJ2-7	TRBD2	CASSLLAGAFYEQYF	TGTGCCAGCAGTTTACTAGCGGGAGCATTCTACGAGCAGTACTTC
many	TRBV5-1	TRBJ2-5	.	CASSLEETQYF	TGTGCCAGCAGCTTAGAGGAGACCCAGTACTTC
.	TRBV5-5	TRBJ1-5	.	CASSSGGVLGQPQHF	TGTGCCAGCAGCTCGGGGGGGGTTTTGGGTCAGCCCCAGCATTTT
.	TRBV28	TRBJ2-7	TRBD2	CASSPGTSYHEQYF	TGTGCCAGCAGCCCAGGGACTAGCTATCACGAGCAGTACTTC
many	TRBV7-9	TRBJ2-5	.	CASSGSGSGETQYF	TGTGCCAGCAGCGGCTCAGGGTCCGGGGAGACCCAGTACTTC
.	TRBV13	TRBJ1-1	TRBD1	CASRVAGGLNTEAFF	TGTGCCAGCAGAGTAGCAGGGGGCTTGAACACTGAAGCTTTCTTT
.	TRBV6-6	TRBJ2-1	.	CASTRSGVEQFF	TGTGCCAGCACCCGTTCAGGGGTTGAGCAGTTCTTC
.	TRBV3-2	TRBJ2-3	.	CASCQDLLTGLDTQYF	TGTGCCTCCTGCCAAGATTTACTAACCGGTCTAGATACGCAGTATTTT
few	TRBV4-1	TRBJ2-1	TRBD2	CASRPRLAGEVYNEQFF	TGCGCCAGCAGGCCGCGACTAGCGGGAGAGGTATACAATGAGCAGTTCTTC
many	TRBV5-1	TRBJ1-3	.	CASSLVPGAASGNTIYF	TGCGCCAGCAGCTTGGTCCCAGGGGCCGCCTCTGGAAACACCATATATTTT
many	TRBV7-9	TRBJ2-1	TRBD2	CASSNSGSRGDEQFF	TGTGCCAGCAGCAACAGCGGGAGCCGAGGGGATGAGCAGTTCTTC
few	TRBV2	TRBJ2-3	.	CASTQGIDTQYF	TGTGCCAGCACCCAGGGAATAGATACGCAGTATTTT
many	TRBV7-9	TRBJ2-3	.	CASSGGQKDTDTQYF	TGTGCCAGCAGCGGCGGACAGAAGGACACAGATACGCAGTATTTT
few	TRBV2	TRBJ1-1	.	CASQEAVNTEAFF	TGTGCCAGCCAGGAAGCGGTGAACACTGAAGCTTTCTTT
many	TRBV28	TRBJ2-7	.	CASRGASYEQYF	TGTGCCAGCAGGGGCGCGTCCTACGAGCAGTACTTC
many	TRBV27	TRBJ2-3	TRBD2	CASSFGGRAIDTQYF	TGTGCCAGCAGTTTTGGGGGGAGGGCCATCGATACGCAGTATTTT
.	TRBV4-1	TRBJ2-5	.	CASSHDGFLQETQYF	TGCGCCAGCAGCCACGACGGGTTCCTCCAAGAGACCCAGTACTTC
few	TRBV5-5	TRBJ2-1	TRBD1	CASSSWDSYNEQFF	TGTGCCAGCAGCTCATGGGACAGTTACAATGAGCAGTTCTTC
.	TRBV4-1	TRBJ2-2	TRBD2	CASSAAGTSIGELFF	TGCGCCAGCAGCGCTGCCGGGACTAGTATCGGGGAGCTGTTTTTT
.	TRBV15	TRBJ1-6	.	CATSNSGYKVNSPLHF	TGTGCCACCAGCAATTCAGGGTACAAAGTAAATTCACCCCTCCACTTT
many	TRBV27	TRBJ2-3	TRBD1	CASRKGTASTDTQYF	TGTGCCAGCAGAAAAGGGACAGCGAGCACAGATACGCAGTATTTT
many	TRBV12-3/TRBV12-4	TRBJ2-1	TRBD2	CASSLRAGVISVNEQFF	TGTGCCAGCAGTTTGCGAGCGGGAGTAATTTCGGTAAATGAGCAGTTCTTC
.	TRBV2	TRBJ1-6	.	CASSDGGNSPLHF	TGTGCCAGCAGTGACGGCGGTAATTCACCCCTCCACTTT
many	TRBV7-2	TRBJ2-3	TRBD2	CASSPGLAGDTQYF	TGTGCCAGCAGCCCCGGACTAGCGGGGGATACGCAGTATTTT
.	TRBV4-1	TRBJ2-1	.	CASSQDKGHEQFF	TGCGCCAGCAGCCAAGATAAGGGGCATGAGCAGTTCTTC
few	TRBV6-5	TRBJ2-1	.	CASSYGSDNEQFF	TGTGCCAGCAGTTACGGTTCGGACAATGAGCAGTTCTTC
many	TRBV3-1	TRBJ2-3	.	CASSQDPGEDTQYF	TGTGCCAGCAGCCAGGACCCAGGGGAAGATACGCAGTATTTT
few	TRBV11-2	TRBJ1-1	.	CASSLLSGLPGGSTEAFF	TGTGCCAGCAGCTTATTGTCGGGGCTCCCGGGTGGGAGCACTGAAGCTTTCTTT
many	TRBV28	TRBJ2-1	TRBD2	CASSWGLAPIGAPKINSPNEQFF	TGTGCCAGCAGTTGGGGACTAGCGCCCATAGGCGCCCCTAAGATAAATAGCCCCAATGAGCAGTTCTTC
many	TRBV5-5	TRBJ2-3	TRBD2	CASSLEGSGGDTQYF	TGTGCCAGCAGCTTGGAGGGGAGCGGGGGCGATACGCAGTATTTT